The 14 T cell receptor beta chains below all came from one sample that was sequenced in a study of blood T cell repertoires in COVID-19. The protocol was immunoSEQ multiplex PCR, while the TCRdb copy is restricted to in-frame clones and leaves out a portion. This table has about 84,000 clones, around 83% appearing once. Source material: peripheral blood. The origin of the receptors is an older man with active or convalescent COVID-19.

V and J are TRBV7-9 and TRBJ1-1; 7 bases fit TRBD1. The CDR3 is 14 amino acids. The germline V gene encodes CDR1 SEHNR and CDR2 FQNEAQ (reference sequence). V lost 2 bases to trimming and J lost 0 bases; unmatched junction nucleotides: 0. CDR3 sequence reads: CASSLTGVNTEAFF. The DNA for the CDR3 is TGTGCCAGCAGCTTAACAGGGGTGAACACTGAAGCTTTCTTT.

This clone came up a few times. Other DNA sequences in the sample encode the same CDR3. The chain is built from TRBV9 and TRBJ2-1; TRBD2 aligns across 11 bases. The germline CDR1 and CDR2 sequences are SGDLS and YYNGEE. The CDR3 length is 15 residues. After removal of 2 bases from V and 3 bases from J, the junction contained 1 base not matched to a gene. The CDR3 loop is CASSVGTSGYNEQFF. DNA for the CDR3: TGTGCCAGCAGCGTCGGGACTAGCGGCTACAATGAGCAGTTCTTC.

The rearrangement joins TRBV10-2 to TRBJ2-1, with D possibly TRBD2 on 6 matching bases. Germline values: CDR1 WSHSY, CDR2 SAAADI. V lost 10 bases and J 4 bases, leaving 17 bases between the germline ends. The CDR3 is 14 amino acids. CDR3 nucleotides: TGCGCCACCGGAGGGGCCTCCCCTTACAATGAGCAGTTCTTC. This translates into CATGGASPYNEQFF.

V is TRBV5-4 and J is TRBJ1-4; D gene uncertain. The CDR3 sequence is 12 residues long. Germline V gives CDR1 SGHNT, CDR2 YYREEE (reference sequence). V lost 0 bases and J 7 bases, leaving 4 bases between the germline ends. Here the CDR3 DNA reads TGTGCCAGCAGCTTGGTCGGTGAAAAACTGTTTTTT. Protein product: CASSLVGEKLFF.

J is TRBJ2-7 and V is TRBV6-1; D might be TRBD1 (5 bases). The CDR3 runs to 16 residues. Germline V CDR1 and CDR2: MNHNS, SASEGT. V was shortened by 0 bases and J by 4 bases, with 16 bases between the two germline ends. The CDR3 region is CASSEAQGHLGYEQYF. CDR3 DNA sequence: TGTGCCAGCAGTGAAGCGCAAGGACACCTAGGGTACGAGCAGTACTTC.

The CDR3 reads CASSLAGLAGRTDTQYF. The CDR3 DNA is TGTGCCAGCAGCTTAGCGGGACTAGCGGGCCGCACAGATACGCAGTATTTT. The chain combines TRBV7-2 with TRBJ2-3; 12 bases map to TRBD2. CDR1 and CDR2 (germline): SGHTA, FQGNSA. This CDR3 is built from 17 residues. V gave up 0 bases and J gave up 1 base; unmatched junction bases: 2. The entire variable domain, with the rest obtained from reference TRBV7-2 and TRBJ2-3, is as follows: GAGVSQSPSNKVTEKGKDVELRCDPISGHTALYWYRQSLGQGLEFLIYFQGNSAPDKSGLPSDRFSAERTGGSVSTLTIQRTQQEDSAVYLCASSLAGLAGRTDTQYFGPGTRLTVL.

This clone came up once. The chain links TRBV19 to TRBJ2-7; the match to TRBD1 covers 7 bases. Germline V gene lookup returns CDR1 LNHDA and CDR2 SQIVND (reference sequence). With V trimmed by 4 bases and J by 5 bases, 8 bases remained unmatched. The CDR3 consists of 14 residues. The CDR3 nucleotides are TGTGCCAGTAGTAAAAACACGACAGGGAACGAGCAGTACTTC. This codes for CASSKNTTGNEQYF. Combining the CDR3 with reference TRBV19 and TRBJ2-7 gives the whole variable domain DGGITQSPKYLFRKEGQNVTLSCEQNLNHDAMYWYRQDPGQGLRLIYYSQIVNDFQKGDIAEGYSVSREKKESFPLTVTSAQKNPTAFYLCASSKNTTGNEQYFGPGTRLTVT.

This chain uses TRBV10-3 with TRBJ2-2; a weak D match, TRBD1 (5 bases). CDR1 and CDR2 (germline): ENHRY, SYGVKD. The CDR3 has 14 amino acids. The V end was cut by 10 bases, the J end by 2 bases, with 14 bases between. The CDR3 sequence is CATHTGTNTGELFF. The CDR3 region has the DNA TGTGCCACCCACACAGGAACCAACACCGGGGAGCTGTTTTTT.

The chain uses TRBV24-1 and TRBJ2-2; 7 bases match TRBD1. The V and J ends lost 12 bases and 4 bases, in that order; junction bases with no gene match: 4. CDR3 size: 12 residues. Germline V CDR1 and CDR2: KGHDR, SFDVKD. The CDR3, as DNA: TGTGCCTCACAGGGGCCCACCGGGGAGCTGTTTTTT. Translating it yields CASQGPTGELFF.

The chain is built from TRBV4-3 and TRBJ2-1, with 12 positions matching TRBD2. The CDR3 spans 15 residues. Unmatched junction bases numbered 4, after V lost 2 bases and J lost 8 bases. The germline gives CDR1 LGHNA, CDR2 YSLEER. CDR3: CASSQLAGGSDEQFF. The CDR3 DNA reads as TGCGCCAGCAGCCAACTAGCGGGAGGGAGCGATGAGCAGTTCTTC.

This chain joins TRBV30 and TRBJ2-3; D is possibly TRBD2 (5 bases). V was cut by 0 bases and J by 5 bases, with 9 bases left in between. Germline V CDR1 and CDR2: GTSNPN, SVGIG (reference sequence). CDR3 length equals 13 residues. The CDR3 reads CAWSVWRRDTQYF. Here the CDR3 DNA reads TGTGCCTGGAGTGTATGGAGGAGAGATACGCAGTATTTT.

This chain connects TRBV27 to TRBJ2-2; the match to TRBD1 covers 9 bases. The length of the CDR3 is 15 residues. The J segment lost 6 bases and the V segment lost 5 bases, leaving 7 bases of the junction unmatched. CDR1 and CDR2 from the germline V gene are MNHEY and SMNVEV (reference sequence). The CDR3 DNA follows: TGTGCCAGCAGTCTAAACAGGGGGCAGGCCGGGGAGCTGTTTTTT. As protein: CASSLNRGQAGELFF.

The gene calls are TRBV7-3 and TRBJ2-5; tentatively, D is TRBD1 (6 bases). CDR1 SGHTA and CDR2 FQGTGA come from the germline V gene. V was shortened by 5 bases and J by 5 bases, with 15 bases between the two germline ends. The CDR3 sequence is 14 residues long. The CDR3 DNA reads as TGTGCCAGCAGCCCGAGCAGGGGCTCGGAGACCCAGTACTTC. Protein sequence: CASSPSRGSETQYF.

V usage is TRBV6-5 and J usage is TRBJ1-1; 10 positions agree with TRBD1. Germline V gene data show CDR1 as MNHEY and CDR2 as SVGAGI. V lost 4 bases, J lost 4 bases, and 3 bases stayed unmatched. CDR3 length: 14 amino acids. CDR3 sequence reads: CASSLTGGGTEAFF. The CDR3 bases are TGTGCCAGCAGTTTGACAGGGGGCGGCACTGAAGCTTTCTTT.